The 8 T cell receptor beta chains presented below share a single source sample, sequenced in a study of T cells of healthy individuals. Each CDR3 protein gets one entry after TCRdb re-called the 5' RACE reads with MiXCR. Of 100,000 or so distinct CDR3 sequences in the sample, 15% to 20% were seen once. These receptors came from a human donor in good health.

This clonotype was counted ten times or more. The genes are TRBV20-1 and TRBJ2-1; D gene uncertain. V dropped 2 bases and J dropped 4 bases, with 21 bases sitting between them. The germline V gene encodes CDR1 DFQATT and CDR2 SNEGSKA (reference sequence). This CDR3 has 17 amino acids. The CDR3 nucleotides are TGCAGTGCTAGACCCACTGGGGTAGGAACCAGTTACAATGAGCAGTTCTTC. This codes for CSARPTGVGTSYNEQFF.

This chain links TRBV15 with TRBJ1-5; no definite D call. Trimming took off 4 bases at V and 4 bases at J, with 14 bases between the two ends. Germline V gives CDR1 LNHNV, CDR2 YYDKDF (reference sequence). This CDR3 is 15 amino acids long. CDR3 loop: CATSKDPLGNQPQHF. The CDR3 nucleotides read TGTGCCACCAGCAAGGACCCCTTAGGGAATCAGCCCCAGCATTTT.

This sequence joins TRBV5-1 and TRBJ2-1; D is ambiguous. The CDR3 extends over 15 amino acids. Trimming shortened V by 6 bases and J by 0 bases, and 13 bases separated the two germline ends. Germline V gives CDR1 SGHRS, CDR2 YFSETQ. This CDR3 is CASTAWGSSYNEQFF. CDR3 coding DNA: TGCGCCAGCACGGCCTGGGGTAGCTCCTACAATGAGCAGTTCTTC. Based on the CDR3 plus reference TRBV5-1 and TRBJ2-1, the full variable domain is KAGVTQTPRYLIKTRGQQVTLSCSPISGHRSVSWYQQTPGQGLQFLFEYFSETQRNKGNFPGRFSGRQFSNSRSEMNVSTLELGDSALYLCASTAWGSSYNEQFFGPGTRLTVL.

Many counts were recorded for this clonotype. The chain carries TRBV7-2 and TRBJ2-1, with D possibly being TRBD2 (6 bases). The CDR3 extends over 16 amino acids. CDR1 and CDR2 (germline): SGHTA, FQGNSA. Trimming removed 4 bases at V and 2 bases at J, with 15 bases between. The CDR3 loop is CASSSEAGMTYNEQFF. CDR3 in DNA: TGTGCCAGCAGCTCCGAGGCGGGGATGACCTACAATGAGCAGTTCTTC.

V usage is TRBV5-1 and J usage is TRBJ1-6; possibly TRBD1 for D (6 bases). V lost 5 bases, J lost 0 bases, and 18 bases lay in between. The length of the CDR3 is 18 residues. The V gene's germline CDR1 is SGHRS and CDR2 YFSETQ. This chain's CDR3 is CASSYMDSTSSYNSPLHF. CDR3 sequence (DNA): TGCGCCAGCAGTTACATGGACAGTACGAGCTCCTATAATTCACCCCTCCACTTT.

This clonotype came up a few times. The gene calls are TRBV4-2 and TRBJ1-3; D not certain. The CDR3 has 15 residues. The V gene's germline CDR1 is LGHNA and CDR2 YNFKEQ. Trimming took 5 bases from V and 0 from J, leaving 11 bases between them. This CDR3 reads CASSGEVSSGNTIYF. In nucleotides, the CDR3 is TGTGCCAGCAGCGGGGAGGTGAGCTCTGGAAACACCATATATTTT.

This chain links TRBV6-6 with TRBJ1-4, with TRBD1 as a possible D gene (5 bases). V lost 6 bases and J lost 4, with 12 bases in between. Germline V gives CDR1 MNHNY, CDR2 SVGAGI (reference sequence). The CDR3 is 14 amino acids. The CDR3, as DNA: TGTGCCAGCAGGACGGGACGGGGTAATGAAAAACTGTTTTTT. Translating gives CASRTGRGNEKLFF.

A few counts support this clonotype. This chain connects TRBV5-1 to TRBJ2-3, with 9 bases that match TRBD1. This CDR3 spans 15 amino acids. The germline V gene has CDR1 SGHRS and CDR2 YFSETQ. The V gene end was trimmed by 4 bases and the J gene end by 5 bases; junction bases not matched to a gene: 8. The CDR3 bases are TGCGCCAGCAGCCGATCGACAGGGGGTGAAGATACGCAGTATTTT. It codes for CASSRSTGGEDTQYF.